These 20 T cell receptor beta chains were all obtained from the same sample, sequenced in a study of cytomegalovirus exposure and HLA in healthy donors (dated by TCRdb to the late 2010s). Library prep was done by the immunoSEQ multiplex PCR assay. For the multiplex PCR, a mixture combining 60 forward primers for TCR Vbeta segments and 13 reverse primers for TCR Jbeta segments was used. The table was pulled from immuneACCESS by TCRdb, which kept in-frame rearrangements only. Such tables lose some clones; where checked, under half of the loss comes from unresolved V genes, and the rest has no known cause. Present in this sample are approximately 180,000 clones, under 85% of which were seen just once. The ten largest clones take up roughly 2.8% of the sample. Sequencing used PBMCs. The receptors here all came from a male donor in good health and CMV-seronegative.

The chain carries TRBV5-1 and TRBJ2-3, with 7 bases that match TRBD1. The length of the CDR3 is 15 residues. V dropped 0 bases and J dropped 3; count of bases not matched to a gene: 4. CDR1 is SGHRS and CDR2 is YFSETQ in the germline V gene. CDR3 residues: CASSLADRRTDTQYF. In nucleotides, the CDR3 is TGCGCCAGCAGCTTGGCGGACAGGAGAACAGATACGCAGTATTTT.

V is TRBV18 and J is TRBJ2-3; 11 nucleotides agree with TRBD1. Germline CDR1 and CDR2: KGHSH and LQKENI. Trimming cost V 3 bases and J 3 bases; bases outside gene matches: 5. The CDR3 consists of 16 residues. The CDR3: CASSPSGTGGTDTQYF. The CDR3 DNA follows: TGTGCCAGCTCACCTTCGGGGACAGGGGGGACAGATACGCAGTATTTT.

The V call is TRBV5-1, the J call TRBJ2-1; perhaps TRBD2 as D (6 bases). Between the trimmed V and J ends, which lost 1 base and 9 bases, there was a span of 17 bases. Germline V gives CDR1 SGHRS, CDR2 YFSETQ. CDR3 length: 15 amino acids. CDR3 in amino acids: CASSLNGPAGTEQFF. The DNA of the CDR3 is TGCGCCAGCAGCTTGAACGGACCGGCGGGAACTGAGCAGTTCTTC.

The chain carries TRBV11-2 and TRBJ2-3; 7 positions match TRBD1. The junction had 11 bases not matched to a gene; V was cut back by 5 bases and J by 6 bases. The germline V gene has CDR1 SGHAT and CDR2 FQNNGV. The CDR3 is 15 residues long. This CDR3 is CASSPRDSVYDTQYF. CDR3 coding DNA: TGTGCCAGCAGCCCCCGGGACAGTGTATACGATACGCAGTATTTT.

The chain employs TRBV4-1 and TRBJ1-1; D not resolved. Germline V gene data show CDR1 as MGHRA and CDR2 as YSYEKL. V lost 2 bases and J lost 1, with 8 bases in between. This CDR3 comprises 14 residues. CDR3 coding DNA: TGCGCCAGCAGCCAAAGGGAGAGGAACACTGAAGCTTTCTTT. Protein: CASSQRERNTEAFF.

The V and J genes are TRBV2 and TRBJ2-3; weak D call: TRBD2 (6 bases). Germline V gives CDR1 SNHLY, CDR2 FYNNEI. The CDR3 has 15 residues. V shed 3 bases and J shed 5 bases, with 15 bases lying between them. The CDR3 DNA follows: TGTGCCAGCAGTGATTCGTCTAGACTAGTAGATACGCAGTATTTT. Amino acids: CASSDSSRLVDTQYF.

The chain combines TRBV9 with TRBJ2-7; D is possibly TRBD2 (5 bases). The CDR3 totals 15 residues. V dropped 0 bases and J dropped 5 bases, with 15 bases sitting between them. The germline CDR1 and CDR2 sequences are SGDLS and YYNGEE. CDR3 amino acids: CASSVGGSSGHEQYF. The CDR3 bases are TGTGCCAGCAGCGTAGGCGGGTCTTCTGGTCACGAGCAGTACTTC.

The chain couples TRBV30 to TRBJ2-3; possibly TRBD2 for D (5 bases). CDR1 is GTSNPN, CDR2 SVGIG, per germline (reference sequence). CDR3 length: 12 residues. V gave up 2 bases and J gave up 3 bases, with 6 bases separating them. CDR3 in DNA: TGTGCCTGGAGTCCGGGGACAGATACGCAGTATTTT. It is translated as CAWSPGTDTQYF.

CDR3 DNA sequence: TGTGCCAGCAGTGAAGCCGGGGACAGGGGAATTGGCTACACCTTC. Translation gives CASSEAGDRGIGYTF. The chain has TRBV6-1 and TRBJ1-2, with 10 bases that match TRBD1. The CDR3 has 15 amino acids. The V and J ends lost 0 bases and 7 bases, in that order; junction bases with no gene match: 5. The germline gives CDR1 MNHNS, CDR2 SASEGT.

The chain is built from TRBV6-5 and TRBJ1-2; D is possibly TRBD1 (5 bases). V was clipped by 2 bases and J by 6 bases, with 19 bases between them. This CDR3 contains 16 residues. Germline-derived CDR1 and CDR2 are MNHEY and SVGAGI. CDR3 bases: TGTGCCAGCAGTTACGAGCCCCGTGGGGCAGGGAATGGCTACACCTTC. Translated: CASSYEPRGAGNGYTF.

The J gene is TRBJ2-2, the V gene TRBV11-3; maybe TRBD2 (7 bases). Germline V CDR1 and CDR2: SGHNT, YENEEA. V was shortened by 5 bases and J by 3 bases, with 22 bases between the two germline ends. This CDR3 spans 18 amino acids. The chain's CDR3 is CASSPGGRFTYHTGELFF. The CDR3 nucleotides are TGTGCCAGCAGCCCGGGGGGCCGTTTTACGTATCACACCGGGGAGCTGTTTTTT.

This sequence joins TRBV4-1 and TRBJ2-1; 10 bases align to TRBD2. The CDR3 has 16 residues. Germline CDR1 is MGHRA and CDR2 is YSYEKL. J gave up 8 bases and V 5 bases, and 12 bases lay outside the gene matches. The CDR3 DNA follows: TGCGCCAGCAGCTTCTCTGAGCGGGGGGGCATCTATGAGCAGTTCTTC. It specifies CASSFSERGGIYEQFF.

V and J are TRBV5-1 and TRBJ1-2, with D unresolved. There are 19 residues in the CDR3. Germline assignment: CDR1 SGHRS and CDR2 YFSETQ. With 4 bases removed from V and 4 bases from J, the gap between germline ends came to 29 bases. In DNA, the CDR3 is TGCGCCAGCAGCCCCGGAGGTACGGCAGCCGCGGGAGTGGGCTATGGCTACACCTTC. This translates into CASSPGGTAAAGVGYGYTF.

This clone was seen a handful of times. The J gene is TRBJ1-5, the V gene TRBV27, with D possibly being TRBD1 (6 bases). Germline V gene sequence: CDR1 MNHEY, CDR2 SMNVEV (reference sequence). V lost 2 bases and J 5 bases, leaving 10 bases between the germline ends. The CDR3 is made up of 14 amino acids. The CDR3 sequence is CASSLRDMYQPQHF. The CDR3 bases are TGTGCCAGCAGTTTAAGGGACATGTATCAGCCCCAGCATTTT.

The gene calls are TRBV6-5 and TRBJ1-2, with D maybe TRBD1 (6 bases). Germline V gives CDR1 MNHEY, CDR2 SVGAGI. V shed 0 bases and J shed 5 bases, with 16 bases lying between them. The CDR3 has 16 amino acids. CDR3 bases: TGTGCCAGCAGTTACTCAGGGGGGGCTCGCCTGTATGGCTACACCTTC. Protein product: CASSYSGGARLYGYTF.

The chain uses TRBV5-1 and TRBJ1-5; no firm D call. Trimming cost V 0 bases and J 4 bases, with 11 bases left between them. This CDR3 is built from 15 residues. Germline values: CDR1 SGHRS, CDR2 YFSETQ. This CDR3 reads CASSLVPGQNQPQHF. The CDR3 DNA reads as TGCGCCAGCAGCTTGGTTCCTGGGCAGAATCAGCCCCAGCATTTT. Complete variable domain (other parts from reference TRBV5-1 and TRBJ1-5): KAGVTQTPRYLIKTRGQQVTLSCSPISGHRSVSWYQQTPGQGLQFLFEYFSETQRNKGNFPGRFSGRQFSNSRSEMNVSTLELGDSALYLCASSLVPGQNQPQHFGDGTRLSIL.

The sample holds one count of this clone. The chain combines TRBV10-1 with TRBJ2-2; D gene unclear. Trimming left V 3 bases short and J 11 bases short, with 10 bases between. The CDR3 has 12 amino acids. Per germline, CDR1 WNHNN and CDR2 SYGVQD (reference sequence). CDR3 protein: CASSEGGRELFF. CDR3 nucleotides: TGCGCCAGCAGTGAAGGCGGCAGAGAGCTGTTTTTT.

The rearrangement links TRBV9 to TRBJ1-5, with D perhaps matching TRBD1 (5 bases). Per germline, CDR1 SGDLS and CDR2 YYNGEE. The germline V and J ends were trimmed by 4 bases and 3 bases, with 14 bases remaining between them. There are 15 residues in the CDR3. CDR3 loop: CASSLAGVTNQPQHF. The CDR3 bases are TGTGCCAGCAGCTTGGCGGGGGTGACCAATCAGCCCCAGCATTTT. The full variable domain, with the rest looked up from reference TRBV9 and TRBJ1-5, is DSGVTQTPKHLITATGQRVTLRCSPRSGDLSVYWYQQSLDQGLQFLIQYYNGEERAKGNILERFSAQQFPDLHSELNLSSLELGDSALYFCASSLAGVTNQPQHFGDGTRLSIL.

This chain joins TRBV4-3 and TRBJ2-3; the D gene is possibly TRBD2 (5 bases). The CDR3 extends over 15 amino acids. Trimming stripped 0 bases from V and 0 bases from J, with 7 bases between. Germline CDR1 is LGHNA and CDR2 is YSLEER. The CDR3 protein is CASSQERGSTDTQYF. CDR3 nucleotides: TGCGCCAGCAGCCAAGAACGGGGAAGCACAGATACGCAGTATTTT.

The chain employs TRBV12-5 and TRBJ2-3, with unresolved D. Germline-derived CDR1 and CDR2 are LGHNT and FRNRAP. This CDR3 has 13 amino acids. The V end lost 0 bases, the J end lost 8 bases, and 9 bases lay between the germline ends. CDR3 loop: CASGLVSLGTQYF. CDR3 sequence (DNA): TGTGCTAGTGGTTTGGTGAGTCTTGGTACGCAGTATTTT.